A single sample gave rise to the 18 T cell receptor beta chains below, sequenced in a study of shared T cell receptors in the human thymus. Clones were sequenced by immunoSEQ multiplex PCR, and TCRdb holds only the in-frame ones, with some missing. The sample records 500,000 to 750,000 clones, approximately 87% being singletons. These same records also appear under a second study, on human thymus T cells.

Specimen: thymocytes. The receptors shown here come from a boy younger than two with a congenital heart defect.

CDR3 in DNA: TGTGCCAGCAGCCCATTGCGGACTAGCGGGAACCCCTACAATGAGCAGTTCTTC. Encoded protein: CASSPLRTSGNPYNEQFF. The chain employs TRBV5-4 and TRBJ2-1, with 12 bases lining up with TRBD2. V shed 4 bases, J shed 2 bases, and the junction held 10 bases outside the gene matches. Germline V gives CDR1 SGHNT, CDR2 YYREEE (reference sequence). This CDR3 spans 18 amino acids. Full variable domain (outside the CDR3, taken from reference TRBV5-4 and TRBJ2-1): ETGVTQSPTHLIKTRGQQVTLRCSSQSGHNTVSWYQQALGQGPQFIFQYYREEENGRGNFPPRFSGLQFPNYSSELNVNALELDDSALYLCASSPLRTSGNPYNEQFFGPGTRLTVL.

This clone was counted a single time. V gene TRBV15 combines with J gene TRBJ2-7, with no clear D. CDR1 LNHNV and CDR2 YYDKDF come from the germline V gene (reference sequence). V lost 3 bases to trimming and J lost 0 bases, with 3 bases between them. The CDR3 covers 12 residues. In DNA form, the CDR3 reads TGTGCCACCAGCAGCTACTCCTACGAGCAGTACTTC. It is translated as CATSSYSYEQYF.

The CDR3 sequence is CASSVKGGRGHEQFF. As DNA, the CDR3 is TGTGCCAGCAGCGTAAAAGGCGGGAGGGGACATGAGCAGTTCTTC. This chain uses TRBV9 with TRBJ2-1; TRBD2 agrees at 9 bases. CDR3 length equals 15 residues. V trimming: 1 base; J trimming: 8 bases; junction bases outside the gene matches: 7. CDR1 is SGDLS, CDR2 YYNGEE, per germline.

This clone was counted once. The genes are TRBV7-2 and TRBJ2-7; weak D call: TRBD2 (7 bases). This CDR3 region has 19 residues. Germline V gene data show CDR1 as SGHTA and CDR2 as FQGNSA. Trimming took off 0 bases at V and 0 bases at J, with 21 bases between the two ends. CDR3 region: CASSLAWVGRDTHSYEQYF. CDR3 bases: TGTGCCAGCAGCTTAGCGTGGGTTGGGAGGGACACTCACTCCTACGAGCAGTACTTC.

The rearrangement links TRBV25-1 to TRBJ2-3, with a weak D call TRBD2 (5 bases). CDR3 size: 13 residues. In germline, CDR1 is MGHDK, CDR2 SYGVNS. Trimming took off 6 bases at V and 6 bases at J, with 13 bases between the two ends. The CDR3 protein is CASSRTGEDTQYF. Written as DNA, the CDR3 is TGTGCCAGCAGCCGAACCGGGGAGGATACGCAGTATTTT.

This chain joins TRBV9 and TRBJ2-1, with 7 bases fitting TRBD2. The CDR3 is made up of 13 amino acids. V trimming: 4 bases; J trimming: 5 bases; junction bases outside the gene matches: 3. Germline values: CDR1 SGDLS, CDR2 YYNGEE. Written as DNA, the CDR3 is TGTGCCAGCAGCACCGGGACTAACAATGAGCAGTTCTTC. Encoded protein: CASSTGTNNEQFF.

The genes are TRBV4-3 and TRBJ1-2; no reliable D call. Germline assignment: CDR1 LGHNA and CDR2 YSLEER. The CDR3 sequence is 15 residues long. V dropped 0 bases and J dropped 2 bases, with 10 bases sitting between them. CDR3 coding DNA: TGCGCCAGCAGCCAAGATAAGCCCCCCAACTATGGCTACACCTTC. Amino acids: CASSQDKPPNYGYTF.

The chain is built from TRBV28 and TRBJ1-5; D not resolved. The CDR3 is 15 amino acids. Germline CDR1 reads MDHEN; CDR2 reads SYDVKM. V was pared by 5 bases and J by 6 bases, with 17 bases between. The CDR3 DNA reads TGTGCCAGCAGTCCCCGCGATTTAATCGGTCAGCCCCAGCATTTT. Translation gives CASSPRDLIGQPQHF.

CDR3 sequence: CASSIVPSGSNEQFF. Here the CDR3 DNA reads TGTGCCAGTAGTATAGTTCCTAGCGGGAGCAATGAGCAGTTCTTC. The chain joins TRBV19 to TRBJ2-1, with TRBD2 identical over 10 bases. V shed 1 base and J 6 bases; nucleotides not matched to a gene: 3. The CDR3 is 15 amino acids. Germline assignment: CDR1 LNHDA and CDR2 SQIVND (reference sequence).

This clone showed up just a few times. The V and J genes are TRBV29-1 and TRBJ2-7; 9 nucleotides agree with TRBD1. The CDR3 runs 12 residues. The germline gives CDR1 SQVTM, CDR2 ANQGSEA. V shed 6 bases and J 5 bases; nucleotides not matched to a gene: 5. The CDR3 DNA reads TGCAGCGTCTCCGGGACAGGGCACGAGCAGTACTTC. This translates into CSVSGTGHEQYF.

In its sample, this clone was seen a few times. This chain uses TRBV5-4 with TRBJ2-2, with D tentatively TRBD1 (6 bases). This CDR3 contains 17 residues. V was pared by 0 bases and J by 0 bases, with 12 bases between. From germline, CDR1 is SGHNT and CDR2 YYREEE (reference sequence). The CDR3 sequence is CASSLVGRGANTGELFF. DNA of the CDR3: TGTGCCAGCAGCTTGGTGGGCAGGGGCGCGAACACCGGGGAGCTGTTTTTT.

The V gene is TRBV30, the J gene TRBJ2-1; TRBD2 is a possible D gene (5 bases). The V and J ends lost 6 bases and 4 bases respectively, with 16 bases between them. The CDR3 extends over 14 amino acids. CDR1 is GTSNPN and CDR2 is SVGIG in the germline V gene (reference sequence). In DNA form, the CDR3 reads TGTGCCTGTAGGCTAGCTGAAAAGTACAATGAGCAGTTCTTC. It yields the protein CACRLAEKYNEQFF.

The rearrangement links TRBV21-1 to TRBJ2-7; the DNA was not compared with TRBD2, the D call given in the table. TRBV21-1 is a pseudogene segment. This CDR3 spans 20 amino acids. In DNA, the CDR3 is TGTGCCAGCAGGTCGTTCCCGGGACTAGCGGGAGGACTTCCCCCCTACGAGCAGTACTTC. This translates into CASRSFPGLAGGLPPYEQYF.

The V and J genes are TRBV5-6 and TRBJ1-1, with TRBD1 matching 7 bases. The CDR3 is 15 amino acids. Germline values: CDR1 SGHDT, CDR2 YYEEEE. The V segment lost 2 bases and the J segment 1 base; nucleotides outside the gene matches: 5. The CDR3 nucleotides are TGTGCCAGCAGCTTAGTGGACAGGTCGAACACTGAAGCTTTCTTT. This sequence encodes CASSLVDRSNTEAFF.

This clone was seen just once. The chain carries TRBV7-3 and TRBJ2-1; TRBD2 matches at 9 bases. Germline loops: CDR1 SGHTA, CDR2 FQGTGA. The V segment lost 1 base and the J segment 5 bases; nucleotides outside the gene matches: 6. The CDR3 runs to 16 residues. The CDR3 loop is CASSLNLAGADNEQFF. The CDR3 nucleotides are TGTGCCAGCAGCTTAAATTTAGCGGGAGCGGACAATGAGCAGTTCTTC.

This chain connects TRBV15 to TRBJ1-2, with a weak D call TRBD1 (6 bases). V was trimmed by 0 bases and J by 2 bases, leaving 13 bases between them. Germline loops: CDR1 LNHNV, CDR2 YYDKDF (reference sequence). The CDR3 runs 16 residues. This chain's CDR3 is CATSRDTQGFNYGYTF. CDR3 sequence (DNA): TGTGCCACCAGCAGAGACACTCAGGGGTTCAACTATGGCTACACCTTC.

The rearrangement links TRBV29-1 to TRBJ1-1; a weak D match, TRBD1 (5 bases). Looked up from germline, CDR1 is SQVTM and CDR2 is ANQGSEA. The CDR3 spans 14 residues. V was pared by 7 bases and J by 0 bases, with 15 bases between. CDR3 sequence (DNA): TGCAGCGGGGGGGACGGACTCATGAACACTGAAGCTTTCTTT. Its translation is CSGGDGLMNTEAFF.

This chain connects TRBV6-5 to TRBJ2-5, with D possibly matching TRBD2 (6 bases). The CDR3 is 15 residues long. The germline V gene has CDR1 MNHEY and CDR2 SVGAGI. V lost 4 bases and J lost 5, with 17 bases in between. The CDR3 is CASSLPGGEEETQYF. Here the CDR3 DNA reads TGTGCCAGCAGTTTACCAGGAGGGGAAGAGGAGACCCAGTACTTC.